The text below deals with one T cell receptor (beta chain). The data originate from a study of blood T cell repertoires in COVID-19. For the study at large: Specimens from acute and convalescent COVID-19 originated in the United States, Italy and Spain. PBMCs, B-cell-depleted T cells, or T cells provided the cDNA or gDNA that made up the material.

Per the authors' pipeline: Reference gene primer amplification gave nucleated cell count estimates. The assay was immunoSEQ multiplex PCR, and TCRdb's table has in-frame clones only and misses some. D and trimming come from the DNA, and the V and J calls and clone size come from that table. This sample has around 110,000 clones; 80% occur once, and the top ten carry approximately 16%. The junction had 6 bases not matched to a gene; V was cut back by 4 bases and J by 8 bases. CDR3 size: 14 residues. CDR1 and CDR2 (germline): LGHNA, YSLEER. The sequence was collected from a man aged 55 to 70 with active or convalescent COVID-19. The material sequenced was peripheral blood. The chain uses TRBV4-3 and TRBJ2-3; 10 nucleotides match TRBD2. In nucleotides, the CDR3 is TGCGCCAGCAGCCCTAGTAGCGGGGGGACTACGCAGTATTTT. The encoded protein is CASSPSSGGTTQYF.